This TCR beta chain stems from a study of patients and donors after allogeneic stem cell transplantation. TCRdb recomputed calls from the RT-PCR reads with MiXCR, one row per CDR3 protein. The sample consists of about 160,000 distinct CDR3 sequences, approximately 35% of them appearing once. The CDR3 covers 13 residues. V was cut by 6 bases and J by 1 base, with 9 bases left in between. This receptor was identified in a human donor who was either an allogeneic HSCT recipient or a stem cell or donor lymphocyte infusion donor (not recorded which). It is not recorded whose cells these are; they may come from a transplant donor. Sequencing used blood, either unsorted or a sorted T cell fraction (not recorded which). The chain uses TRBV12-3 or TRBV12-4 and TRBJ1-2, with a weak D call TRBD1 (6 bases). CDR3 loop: CASSYRDNYGYTF. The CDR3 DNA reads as TGTGCCAGCAGCTACAGGGATAACTATGGCTACACCTTC.